This T cell receptor beta chain was captured by sequencing in a study of shared clonotypes between healthy human individuals. Unmatched junction bases numbered 11, after V lost 4 bases and J lost 4 bases. The germline gives CDR1 SGHRS, CDR2 YFSETQ. The CDR3 is 15 amino acids. This clone was detected once. The assay ran at deep level. Produced via immunoSEQ multiplex PCR; TCRdb's table is partial and in-frame only. Of some 1 million clones listed, 60% to 80% are singletons. Specimen: memory CD4+ T cells sorted from blood. Subset indicated: CD45RA-negative fraction. The rearrangement joins TRBV5-1 to TRBJ2-7; 7 bases agree with TRBD1. This clonotype originated in a man aged 18-30 years in good health. This CDR3 is CASSLQTGKGYEQYF. The CDR3 region has the DNA TGCGCCAGCAGCCTACAGACAGGGAAAGGATACGAGCAGTACTTC.